The T cell receptor beta chain described here comes from a study of T cells in Graves' hyperthyroidism and ophthalmopathy. Trimming stripped 5 bases from V and 4 bases from J, with 22 bases between. This CDR3 contains 17 residues. Amplification yielded TCR beta CDR3 regions, with RNA transcripts as the source. When the TCR CDR3 underwent first-round RT-PCR, the HTBI primer set was used. From the multiplex PCR reads, TCRdb called clonotypes with MiXCR, one entry per CDR3 protein. The sample includes more than 150,000 distinct CDR3 sequences, about a sixth seen only once; the top ten take about 31%. Source material for PBMCs was less than 12 ml fresh peripheral blood.

The rearrangement uses TRBV12-3 or TRBV12-4 and TRBJ2-3; possible D gene TRBD2, 6 bases. Sequencing was carried out using blood. The TCR originated in a woman in her 50s with Graves' hyperthyroidism. The CDR3 here is CASSPGLGPSSADTQYF. DNA for the CDR3: TGTGCCAGCAGTCCGGGACTGGGCCCTAGTAGCGCAGATACGCAGTATTTT.